The rows below give T cell receptor beta chains drawn from one sample of a study of technical replicates of blood from a few donors. Repertoires were generated with immunoSEQ multiplex PCR, while TCRdb's copy carries only in-frame clones and drops some. This sample carries nearly 95,000 clones, about 95% of them seen once, and the ten largest clones take around 0.4%. The specimen sequenced was T cells isolated from PBMCs. These receptors were taken from a human donor in good health. Both conserved end residues are part of each CDR3. Fields, in order: V gene, J gene, clone size, D gene, CDR3 DNA, CDR3 protein. D genes are given only for firm matches. Clone sizes are given selectively: once, few, many, or a class where the clone is expanded.

>TRBV7-2|TRBJ2-7|.|.
TGTGCCAGCAGTGGCGGTCTCTCCGAGCAGTACTTC
CASSGGLSEQYF
>TRBV10-3|TRBJ1-1|.|TRBD1
TGTGCCATCAGTGAGTCGACAGGGGCACGGTCTGAAGCTTTCTTT
CAISESTGARSEAFF
>TRBV7-3|TRBJ2-7|.|.
TGTGCCAGCAGCTTAGAGCCGGGAGCGTACTACGAGCAGTACTTC
CASSLEPGAYYEQYF
>TRBV29-1|TRBJ1-1|.|.
TGCAGCGTTCGGGGGGGCGCGTATGAAGCTTTCTTT
CSVRGGAYEAFF
>TRBV30|TRBJ1-1|.|.
TGTGCCTGGAGTCTGGGCCTACACACTGAAGCTTTCTTT
CAWSLGLHTEAFF
>TRBV5-4|TRBJ1-2|.|.
TGTGCCAGCAGCTTGGCCAAATTAGCTAACTATGGCTACACCTTC
CASSLAKLANYGYTF
>TRBV19|TRBJ2-7|once|.
TGTGCCAGTAGTCCCCTTGGCGGGGGCCCTTACGAGCAGTACTTC
CASSPLGGGPYEQYF
>TRBV2|TRBJ1-5|.|.
TGTGCCAGCAGCGGATCCAACAGGAATCAGCCCCAGCATTTT
CASSGSNRNQPQHF
>TRBV9|TRBJ2-7|.|TRBD2
TGTGCCAGCAGCGTAGGGGTAGCGGGAGCCTCCTACGAGCAGTACTTC
CASSVGVAGASYEQYF
>TRBV5-1|TRBJ2-7|.|.
TGCGCCAGCAGCTTGGTATATGGGAGCGAGCAGTACTTC
CASSLVYGSEQYF
>TRBV4-2|TRBJ1-5|once|.
TGTGCCAGCAGCCAAGATTCGGTCTCTAGCAATCAGCCCCAGCATTTT
CASSQDSVSSNQPQHF
>TRBV6-5|TRBJ2-7|.|TRBD1
TGTGCCAGCAGAGACAGGGTCAACGAGCAGTACTTC
CASRDRVNEQYF
>TRBV7-7|TRBJ2-6|.|.
TGTGCTAGCAGCCGACATACTGAGTCCTCTGGGGCCAACGTCCTGACTTTC
CASSRHTESSGANVLTF
>TRBV7-2|TRBJ2-1|.|.
TGTGCCAGCAGCCTGGACAGCGCGTCCTACAATGAGCAGTTCTTC
CASSLDSASYNEQFF
>TRBV27|TRBJ2-2|.|.
TGTGCCAGCAAGCGGGCGGAATCAACCGGGGAGCTGTTTTTT
CASKRAESTGELFF
>TRBV5-4|TRBJ2-7|.|TRBD1
TGTGCCAGCAGCTTGGCGACAGGGGGCTGGAGCGAGCAGTACTTC
CASSLATGGWSEQYF
>TRBV5-4|TRBJ2-7|.|TRBD2
TGTGCCAGCAGCTTTCGGCGGGAGGTAATCGAGCAGTACTTC
CASSFRREVIEQYF
>TRBV7-2|TRBJ2-1|once|TRBD1
TGTGCCAGCCAGCAGGGGGTGGACAATGAGCAGTTCTTC
CASQQGVDNEQFF
>TRBV10-3|TRBJ1-1|.|.
TGTGCCATCAGCTTTAGGGGTAACACTGAAGCTTTCTTT
CAISFRGNTEAFF
>TRBV18|TRBJ2-3|.|TRBD2
TGTGCCAGCTCACAGAGCGGGAGGGCCGTTGCGGGTACGCAGTATTTT
CASSQSGRAVAGTQYF
>TRBV5-1|TRBJ2-7|.|.
TGCGCCAGCAGCTTCGACACGTTATACGAGCAGTACTTC
CASSFDTLYEQYF
>TRBV27|TRBJ2-7|.|TRBD2
TGTGCCAGCAATGGACTAGCGGGAGCGGACGAGCAGTACTTC
CASNGLAGADEQYF
>TRBV6-5|TRBJ2-5|.|.
TGTGCCAGCAGTCCAGGGTTTCGTGAGACCCAGTACTTC
CASSPGFRETQYF
>TRBV2|TRBJ2-3|.|TRBD2
TGTGCCACCGAAACTAGCGGTCACACAGATACGCAGTATTTT
CATETSGHTDTQYF
>TRBV20-1|TRBJ2-3|.|.
TGCAGTGCTACTAGCACAGATACGCAGTATTTT
CSATSTDTQYF
>TRBV5-6|TRBJ2-7|.|.
TGTGCCAGCAGCCTGGGCCAGTACGAGCAGTACTTC
CASSLGQYEQYF
>TRBV5-6|TRBJ1-4|.|.
TGTGCCAGCAGCTTGTGGGGCTCGGATGAAAAACTGTTTTTT
CASSLWGSDEKLFF
>TRBV5-8|TRBJ2-7|.|.
TGTGCCAGCAGCTTGTTCGGGGTACCTAACGAGCAGTACTTC
CASSLFGVPNEQYF
>TRBV19|TRBJ1-5|.|.
TGTGCCAGTAGTATTAACCCAGGCTCCCAGCCCCAGCATTTT
CASSINPGSQPQHF
>TRBV27|TRBJ2-5|.|.
TGTGCCAGCAGACTAAATGGGAGGAGCAGGTACCAAGAGACCCAGTACTTC
CASRLNGRSRYQETQYF
>TRBV9|TRBJ2-6|.|.
TGTGCCAGCAGCGCAGTATTCCGGGACTTGTTTAGCTCTGGGGCCAACGTCCTGACTTTC
CASSAVFRDLFSSGANVLTF
>TRBV5-1|TRBJ1-1|.|.
TGCGCCAGCAGCTTGTCAGGTCACACTGAAGCTTTCTTT
CASSLSGHTEAFF
>TRBV11-2|TRBJ2-7|.|.
TGTGCCAGCAGCTTAGAACTAGTCTACGAGCAGTACTTC
CASSLELVYEQYF
>TRBV4-1|TRBJ2-7|.|TRBD1
TGCGCCAGCAGCCAAGCGACAGGGGGAACCTACGAGCAGTACTTC
CASSQATGGTYEQYF
>TRBV15|TRBJ1-5|.|.
TGTGCCACCAGCAGAACTGGACAGAATCAGCCCCAGCATTTT
CATSRTGQNQPQHF
>TRBV30|TRBJ1-5|.|.
TGTGCCTGGTACATGGGGGGAGCCGTTAATCAGCCCCAGCATTTT
CAWYMGGAVNQPQHF
>TRBV7-3|TRBJ2-5|.|TRBD2
TGTGCCAGCAGCTTCCTCGGACTAGCGGGAGAAGAGACCCAGTACTTC
CASSFLGLAGEETQYF
>TRBV4-2|TRBJ2-4|.|.
TGTGCCAGCAGCCAAGAGCAGGGCGGTATAAACATTCAGTACTTC
CASSQEQGGINIQYF
>TRBV14|TRBJ1-4|.|TRBD1
TGTGCCAGCAGCCAGACAGGGGATCCGGCTAATGAAAAACTGTTTTTT
CASSQTGDPANEKLFF
>TRBV7-2|TRBJ2-3|.|.
TGTGCCAGCAGCTTAGTTAGCGGCACAGATACGCAGTATTTT
CASSLVSGTDTQYF
>TRBV5-5|TRBJ1-1|.|.
TGTGCCAGCAGCCCATCTTCGAGGGACACTGAAGCTTTCTTT
CASSPSSRDTEAFF
>TRBV5-8|TRBJ2-3|.|TRBD1
TGTGCCAGCAGCTCGATATTAGGACAGGGAATGTTCACAGATACGCAGTATTTT
CASSSILGQGMFTDTQYF
>TRBV2|TRBJ1-5|.|.
TGTGCCAGCAGTGAGATGGGGGGAAATCAGCCCCAGCATTTT
CASSEMGGNQPQHF
>TRBV11-2|TRBJ2-7|.|TRBD1
TGTGCCAGCAGCCCGCGACGGGACAGGAGAGTCGAGCAGTACTTC
CASSPRRDRRVEQYF
>TRBV28|TRBJ2-3|.|.
TGTGCCAGCAGCCAACTTGGACTACTCCGAGATACGCAGTATTTT
CASSQLGLLRDTQYF
>TRBV7-8|TRBJ2-7|.|TRBD2
TGTGCCAGCAATTCTGGGCTAGCGGGAGAAATCCAGCAGTACTTC
CASNSGLAGEIQQYF
>TRBV7-8|TRBJ2-2|.|TRBD2
TGTGCCAGCAGCCCCAATAGCGGGGACACCGGGGAGCTGTTTTTT
CASSPNSGDTGELFF
>TRBV6-6|TRBJ2-7|.|.
TGTGCCAGCAGGGAACAGGGCACCCACGAGCAGTACTTC
CASREQGTHEQYF
>TRBV4-1|TRBJ1-1|.|TRBD1
TGCGCCAGCAGCCAAGAGAGGGTTCAGGGGGAGGAAGCTTTCTTT
CASSQERVQGEEAFF
>TRBV28|TRBJ2-7|.|TRBD1
TGTGCCAGCAACCCTCAGGGGGCGGGATACGAGCAGTACTTC
CASNPQGAGYEQYF
>TRBV6-5|TRBJ2-1|.|TRBD2
TGTGCCAGCAGTTACTCTCCTAGCGGGAGCTTGAGGCAGTTCTTC
CASSYSPSGSLRQFF
>TRBV6-6|TRBJ2-7|.|.
TGTGCCAGCAGTCCCTCAGTCGAGCAGTACTTC
CASSPSVEQYF